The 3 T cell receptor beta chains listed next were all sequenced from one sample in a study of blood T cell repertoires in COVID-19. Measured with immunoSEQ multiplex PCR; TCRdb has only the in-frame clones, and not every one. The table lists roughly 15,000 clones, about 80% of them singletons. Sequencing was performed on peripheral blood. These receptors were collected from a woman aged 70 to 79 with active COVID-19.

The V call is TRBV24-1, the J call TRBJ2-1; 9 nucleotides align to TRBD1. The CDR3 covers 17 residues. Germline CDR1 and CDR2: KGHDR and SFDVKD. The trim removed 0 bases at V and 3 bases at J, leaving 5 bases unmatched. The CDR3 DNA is TGTGCCACCAGTGATTTGATGTCGGGACAGGGCTACAATGAGCAGTTCTTC. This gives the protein CATSDLMSGQGYNEQFF.

The CDR3 nucleotides read TGTGCCAGCAGCTGGCGAGGACAGGATAAGTATGGCTACACCTTC. Protein: CASSWRGQDKYGYTF. The genes are TRBV5-6 and TRBJ1-2; 7 nucleotides agree with TRBD1. Germline lookup yields CDR1 SGHDT and CDR2 YYEEEE. The ends lost 3 bases at V and 5 bases at J; junction bases unmatched: 10. The CDR3 has 15 amino acids.

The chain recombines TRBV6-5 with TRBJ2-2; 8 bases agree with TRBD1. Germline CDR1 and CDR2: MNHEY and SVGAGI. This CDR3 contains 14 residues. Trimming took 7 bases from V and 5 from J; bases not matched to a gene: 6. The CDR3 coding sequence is TGTGCCAGCAAGGCATACAGGGGGACCGGGGAGCTGTTTTTT. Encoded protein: CASKAYRGTGELFF.